Below, 5 T cell receptor beta chains from the same sample are listed, as sequenced in a study of Ad26.COV2.S vaccination and SARS-CoV-2 variants. Treatment described: 15 to 20 received Ad26.COV2.S at low or high dose, single or two shots; several received placebo; per-sample allocation not given. On day 63 after the first injection, vaccine and placebo recipients gave samples. Produced via immunoSEQ multiplex PCR; TCRdb's table is partial and in-frame only. The repertoire includes roughly 320,000 clones, over 75% of them detected once, and roughly 3.6% sits in the top ten. The sample in question was peripheral blood, obtained in a trial of Ad26.COV2.S vaccine versus placebo. The receptors stem from a person between 18 and 60 years old who received the Ad26.COV2.S COVID-19 vaccine or a placebo.

The chain employs TRBV11-2 and TRBJ2-2; D not certain. V lost 5 bases, J lost 6 bases, and 13 bases lay in between. The CDR3 contains 14 residues. Germline loops: CDR1 SGHAT, CDR2 FQNNGV. CDR3 DNA: TGTGCCAGCAGCCTAATGTGGGTAGCCGGGGAGCTGTTTTTT. Its translation: CASSLMWVAGELFF. The full variable domain, in which reference TRBV11-2 and TRBJ2-2 provide the parts outside the CDR3, is EAGVAQSPRYKIIEKRQSVAFWCNPISGHATLYWYQQILGQGPKLLIQFQNNGVVDDSQLPKDRFSAERLKGVDSTLKIQPAKLEDSAVYLCASSLMWVAGELFFGEGSRLTVL.

The V gene is TRBV4-1, the J gene TRBJ2-1; D tentatively reads TRBD1 or TRBD2 (5 bases each). With 0 bases removed from V and 8 bases from J, the gap between germline ends came to 8 bases. Germline assignment: CDR1 MGHRA and CDR2 YSYEKL. The CDR3 covers 13 residues. In DNA form, the CDR3 reads TGCGCCAGCAGCCAAGATCAGGGAGATGAGCAGTTCTTC. It translates to CASSQDQGDEQFF.

The rearrangement joins TRBV19 to TRBJ2-3; D remains unclear. Germline loops: CDR1 LNHDA, CDR2 SQIVND (reference sequence). Trimming removed 4 bases from V and 3 bases from J, with 11 bases in between. This CDR3 is 14 amino acids long. In DNA form, the CDR3 reads TGTGCCAGTAGTACTCCCCGTTGGACAGATACGCAGTATTTT. Its protein product is CASSTPRWTDTQYF.

This clone has just one count. One end of the junction varies from germline; a read error may be responsible. The chain links TRBV29-1 to TRBJ2-7, with TRBD1 matching 7 bases. Per the germline V gene, CDR1 is SQVTM and CDR2 is ANQGSEA. The CDR3 spans 14 residues. CDR3 sequence reads: CSVDRQGNSNEQYF. The CDR3 nucleotides read TGCAGCGTTGACCGACAGGGAAACTCCAACGAGCAGTACTTC.

The chain links TRBV3-1 (or the pseudogene TRBV3-2) to TRBJ2-5, with a weak D call TRBD2 (5 bases). The CDR3 spans 15 residues. Germline CDR1 reads LGHDT; CDR2 reads YNNKEL (reference sequence). Trimming took off 4 bases at V and 4 bases at J, with 16 bases between the two ends. CDR3 amino acids: CASSLGLSVGETQYF. The CDR3 nucleotides read TGTGCCAGCAGCCTTGGACTCTCTGTGGGAGAGACCCAGTACTTC.